These 24 T cell receptor beta chains were sequenced from one sample in a study of shared clonotypes between healthy human individuals. Assay: immunoSEQ multiplex PCR; the TCRdb copy retains only in-frame clones and omits some. The repertoire has around 1.1 million clones, roughly 74% of them found once; the top ten carry 0.5% to 0.65%. Input material: memory CD4+ T cells from PBMCs. Subset given: CD45RA-negative fraction. The receptors were gathered from a man aged 18 to 30 in good health. Some clones in this sample may be carry-over from other donors' samples.

On this clone: Other DNA sequences in this sample translate to the same CDR3. The CDR3 sequence: CASRNSYEQYF. The CDR3 DNA reads TGTGCCAGCAGGAACTCATACGAGCAGTACTTC. The chain has TRBV28 and TRBJ2-7; no firm D call. CDR3 size: 11 residues. Germline V lookup: CDR1 MDHEN, CDR2 SYDVKM. Trimming shortened V by 6 bases and J by 4 bases, and 7 bases separated the two germline ends.

The rearrangement joins TRBV5-1 to TRBJ1-2; D gene ambiguous. There are 13 residues in the CDR3. V gave up 2 bases and J gave up 0 bases, with 5 bases separating them. CDR1 and CDR2 from the germline V gene are SGHRS and YFSETQ. This chain's CDR3 is CASSLMANYGYTF. CDR3 DNA sequence: TGCGCCAGCAGCTTAATGGCTAACTATGGCTACACCTTC.

The genes are TRBV10-2 and TRBJ2-5; TRBD2 matches at 10 bases. This CDR3 region has 15 residues. The germline V gene encodes CDR1 WSHSY and CDR2 SAAADI. V trimming: 2 bases; J trimming: 5 bases; junction bases outside the gene matches: 5. The chain's CDR3 is CASSELAGVMETQYF. The CDR3 bases are TGCGCCAGCAGTGAGCTAGCGGGAGTTATGGAGACCCAGTACTTC.

A note on this clone: The sample has other DNA sequences that encode this CDR3 too. The rearrangement links TRBV7-2 to TRBJ2-1; D call uncertain. Between the trimmed V and J ends, which lost 6 bases and 0 bases, there was a span of 12 bases. CDR3 length: 15 amino acids. CDR1 is SGHTA, CDR2 FQGNSA, per germline. CDR3 nucleotides: TGTGCCAGCAGTTTGGCGGTCAGCTCCTACAATGAGCAGTTCTTC. As protein: CASSLAVSSYNEQFF.

The chain uses TRBV25-1 and TRBJ1-4; D remains unclear. Trimming removed 4 bases from V and 4 bases from J, with 13 bases in between. The CDR3 is made up of 15 amino acids. Germline CDR1 MGHDK, CDR2 SYGVNS. This CDR3 is CASSAASVLNEKLFF. In DNA, the CDR3 is TGTGCCAGCAGTGCAGCTTCGGTACTTAATGAAAAACTGTTTTTT.

This clone occurred a few times. This sample also contains other DNA sequences that code for the same CDR3. V usage is TRBV7-2 and J usage is TRBJ2-1; 11 positions agree with TRBD2. V shed 3 bases, J shed 2 bases, and the junction held 0 bases outside the gene matches. Germline V gene data show CDR1 as SGHTA and CDR2 as FQGNSA. CDR3 length: 15 amino acids. CDR3 sequence reads: CASSLTSGTYNEQFF. CDR3 nucleotides: TGTGCCAGCAGCTTGACTAGCGGGACCTACAATGAGCAGTTCTTC.

This sequence joins TRBV6-1 and TRBJ2-3; possibly TRBD2 for D (6 bases). V was pared by 1 base and J by 2 bases, with 13 bases between. Germline V gene data show CDR1 as MNHNS and CDR2 as SASEGT. The length of the CDR3 is 16 residues. The CDR3 DNA sequence: TGTGCCAGCAGTGAAGGGGCTAGCGCCATCACAGATACGCAGTATTTT. Its protein product is CASSEGASAITDTQYF.

This clone was seen a single time. The chain couples TRBV28 to TRBJ1-2; 9 bases fit TRBD1. The V gene's germline CDR1 is MDHEN and CDR2 SYDVKM. CDR3 size: 15 residues. Trimming took 6 bases from V and 4 from J; bases not matched to a gene: 9. CDR3 amino acids: CASRAGGQGFYGYTF. CDR3 coding DNA: TGTGCCAGCAGGGCCGGGGGACAGGGCTTCTATGGCTACACCTTC.

The V call is TRBV5-8, the J call TRBJ1-1; perhaps TRBD1 as D (6 bases). Germline V gives CDR1 SGHTS, CDR2 YDEGEE. This CDR3 has 14 residues. Trimming removed 0 bases from V and 5 bases from J, with 11 bases in between. The CDR3 region is CASSLVGRGTEAFF. The CDR3 DNA follows: TGTGCCAGCAGCTTGGTCGGCAGGGGTACTGAAGCTTTCTTT.

This clone was detected many times. The CDR3 reads CASSAFLGVAGSPKETQYF. The DNA for the CDR3 is TGCGCCAGCAGTGCCTTCCTCGGGGTAGCGGGTTCCCCAAAAGAGACCCAGTACTTC. J is TRBJ2-5 and V is TRBV10-2, with 7 bases fitting TRBD2. CDR1 and CDR2 (germline): WSHSY, SAAADI. This CDR3 has 19 amino acids. The V and J ends lost 4 bases and 3 bases, in that order; junction bases with no gene match: 20.

The chain recombines TRBV10-3 with TRBJ2-5; D might be TRBD1 (7 bases). Germline CDR1 ENHRY, CDR2 SYGVKD. CDR3 length equals 13 residues. The ends were cut back, 7 bases at V and 5 bases at J, with 14 bases in the middle. The CDR3 sequence: CAIMQGGEETQYF. As DNA, the CDR3 is TGTGCCATCATGCAGGGGGGTGAGGAGACCCAGTACTTC.

This chain connects TRBV28 to TRBJ2-1, with 8 bases lining up with TRBD2. The germline V gene has CDR1 MDHEN and CDR2 SYDVKM. V lost 5 bases and J lost 12; bases outside the gene matches: 18. The CDR3 spans 16 residues. The CDR3 DNA follows: TGTGCCAGCAGTCCCCCCCCCGGGTTACCTAGCGGGTGGCAGTTCTTC. The encoded protein is CASSPPPGLPSGWQFF.

This chain connects TRBV7-6 to TRBJ1-5; D gene ambiguous. This CDR3 has 14 residues. Germline assignment: CDR1 SGHVS and CDR2 FNYEAQ. The V end lost 0 bases, the J end lost 6 bases, and 9 bases lay between the germline ends. In DNA, the CDR3 is TGTGCCAGCAGCTTAGCAGGGTACGGTCAGCCCCAGCATTTT. Amino acids: CASSLAGYGQPQHF.

The chain is built from TRBV7-3 and TRBJ2-7; 11 bases map to TRBD2. V trimming: 5 bases; J trimming: 5 bases; junction bases outside the gene matches: 8. CDR3 size: 15 residues. Germline V gene data show CDR1 as SGHTA and CDR2 as FQGTGA. CDR3 sequence: CASSELAGVSNEQYF. The CDR3 DNA is TGTGCCAGCAGCGAACTAGCGGGAGTGTCCAACGAGCAGTACTTC.

The chain combines TRBV5-4 with TRBJ1-1; 7 bases line up with TRBD1. Germline V lookup: CDR1 SGHNT, CDR2 YYREEE (reference sequence). V shed 4 bases and J 0 bases; nucleotides not matched to a gene: 6. The CDR3 has 15 amino acids. CDR3 sequence: CASSPTGHMNTEAFF. The DNA for the CDR3 is TGTGCCAGCAGCCCGACAGGGCACATGAACACTGAAGCTTTCTTT.

This clone showed up many times. The chain joins TRBV7-9 to TRBJ2-1; tentative D call: TRBD1 (5 bases). The CDR3 is made up of 15 amino acids. Germline values: CDR1 SEHNR, CDR2 FQNEAQ (reference sequence). V dropped 5 bases and J dropped 3 bases, with 14 bases sitting between them. CDR3 sequence (DNA): TGTGCCAGCAGCCCCAGGGCCTCCTTCTACAATGAGCAGTTCTTC. This sequence encodes CASSPRASFYNEQFF.

The chain is built from TRBV18 and TRBJ2-7, with a possible D match to TRBD2 (6 bases). V shed 2 bases and J shed 1 base, with 18 bases lying between them. The CDR3 has 17 amino acids. Looked up from germline, CDR1 is KGHSH and CDR2 is LQKENI. For the CDR3, the DNA is TGTGCCAGCTCACCAGGGGGTGTGTTCGGGAGTTCCTACGAGCAGTACTTC. It specifies CASSPGGVFGSSYEQYF.

The V and J genes are TRBV19 and TRBJ2-5, with 7 positions matching TRBD1. The CDR3 is 14 residues long. Per germline, CDR1 LNHDA and CDR2 SQIVND (reference sequence). V gave up 5 bases and J gave up 4 bases; unmatched junction bases: 7. The CDR3 nucleotides are TGTGCCAGTAGTCAGACAGGGCAAGGAGAGACCCAGTACTTC. This gives the protein CASSQTGQGETQYF.

The chain employs TRBV2 and TRBJ2-3, with D maybe TRBD2 (6 bases). The CDR3 runs to 15 residues. Germline-derived CDR1 and CDR2 are SNHLY and FYNNEI. V lost 4 bases to trimming and J lost 6 bases, with 17 bases between them. DNA for the CDR3: TGTGCCAGCAGTGCCCACAGCGGGCTGGGGGATACGCAGTATTTT. Its protein is CASSAHSGLGDTQYF. Combining the CDR3 with reference TRBV2 and TRBJ2-3 gives the whole variable domain EPEVTQTPSHQVTQMGQEVILRCVPISNHLYFYWYRQILGQKVEFLVSFYNNEISEKSEIFDDQFSVERPDGSNFTLKIRSTKLEDSAMYFCASSAHSGLGDTQYFGPGTRLTVL.

This clone was counted a few times. V is TRBV30 and J is TRBJ1-5; a weak D match, TRBD1 (6 bases). Germline CDR1 GTSNPN, CDR2 SVGIG (reference sequence). CDR3 length: 15 residues. V lost 0 bases and J 6 bases, leaving 15 bases between the germline ends. The CDR3 spells CAWSVSGQFGQPQHF. CDR3 DNA sequence: TGTGCCTGGAGTGTGTCGGGACAATTTGGTCAGCCCCAGCATTTT.

This clone was detected only once. The chain uses TRBV5-1 and TRBJ2-1; 8 bases are shared with TRBD2. V was clipped by 2 bases and J by 7 bases; unmatched bases: 5. CDR1 is SGHRS, CDR2 YFSETQ, per germline. The CDR3 totals 14 residues. Written as DNA, the CDR3 is TGCGCCAGCAGCTTAGCGGGAGATTCGAATGAGCAGTTCTTC. This encodes CASSLAGDSNEQFF.

In this sample, this clone turned up a few times. The chain uses TRBV7-9 and TRBJ2-1; perhaps TRBD1 as D (5 bases). The CDR3 is 16 amino acids. CDR1 SEHNR and CDR2 FQNEAQ come from the germline V gene (reference sequence). V lost 5 bases and J 0 bases, leaving 14 bases between the germline ends. CDR3 sequence: CASSPPDSYSYNEQFF. DNA of the CDR3: TGTGCCAGCAGCCCCCCAGACAGCTACTCCTACAATGAGCAGTTCTTC.

In this sample, this clone turned up once. The rearrangement uses TRBV5-1 and TRBJ1-1, with 9 positions matching TRBD1. The CDR3 extends over 13 amino acids. Germline CDR1 is SGHRS and CDR2 is YFSETQ. Trimming at V came to 6 bases and at J to 5 bases, leaving 5 bases not matched to a gene. CDR3 in DNA: TGCGCCAGCAATCCCGGGACAGGGACTGAAGCTTTCTTT. Amino acid sequence: CASNPGTGTEAFF.

The V call is TRBV6-1, the J call TRBJ1-2; D remains unclear. Per the germline V gene, CDR1 is MNHNS and CDR2 is SASEGT. V was shortened by 3 bases and J by 4 bases, with 15 bases between the two germline ends. The CDR3 contains 15 residues. CDR3: CASSEGRAGSYGYTF. CDR3 nucleotides: TGTGCCAGCAGTGAGGGAAGGGCAGGCAGCTATGGCTACACCTTC.